The 28 T cell receptor beta chains below were found in one sample sequenced in a study of graft-versus-host responses after intestinal transplantation. Sequencing used immunoSEQ multiplex PCR; TCRdb keeps in-frame clones, though not all of them. The sample shows roughly 73,000 clones, around 86% of them seen only once. Their specific antigens are unknown. Specimen: unstimulated CD8+ T cells sorted from spleen or lymph node cells, collected before transplant. All receptors derive from a human donor who was the organ donor for an intestinal transplant.

V gene TRBV27 combines with J gene TRBJ1-5; D possibly corresponds to TRBD1 (6 bases). Germline lookup yields CDR1 MNHEY and CDR2 SMNVEV (reference sequence). The V gene lost 4 bases and the J gene lost 0 bases, with 13 bases spanning the gap. CDR3 size: 16 residues. For the CDR3, the DNA is TGTGCCAGCAGTTCTCTTACAGGGAATAGCAATCAGCCCCAGCATTTT. Its protein product is CASSSLTGNSNQPQHF.

The CDR3: CASSQVINLGTSREETQYF. In DNA form, the CDR3 reads TGCGCCAGCAGCCAAGTGATCAATTTAGGGACTAGCCGGGAAGAGACCCAGTACTTC. This chain uses TRBV4-1 with TRBJ2-5; TRBD2 matches 9 bases. Germline V lookup: CDR1 MGHRA, CDR2 YSYEKL. V lost 1 base and J lost 3; bases outside the gene matches: 15. This CDR3 spans 19 amino acids.

This chain links TRBV6-5 with TRBJ1-1; D call uncertain. Trimming took off 3 bases at V and 4 bases at J, with 9 bases between the two ends. Germline CDR1 MNHEY, CDR2 SVGAGI. The length of the CDR3 is 13 residues. CDR3: CASSYHPSTEAFF. In DNA, the CDR3 is TGTGCCAGCAGTTATCACCCGAGCACTGAAGCTTTCTTT.

This clone occurred a few times. This chain uses TRBV7-2 with TRBJ2-7, with D uncertain. V gave up 11 bases and J gave up 2 bases, with 13 bases separating them. This CDR3 has 12 residues. Germline V gene data show CDR1 as SGHTA and CDR2 as FQGNSA. The CDR3 DNA is TGTGCCGTAGCCACGGGCACCTACGAGCAGTACTTC. It encodes CAVATGTYEQYF.

This clone was picked up one time. The chain is built from TRBV6-1 and TRBJ2-7; TRBD2 matches 9 bases. There are 16 residues in the CDR3. Trimming removed 1 base from V and 3 bases from J; junction bases left unmatched: 7. Looked up from germline, CDR1 is MNHNS and CDR2 is SASEGT. The CDR3 nucleotides are TGTGCCAGCAGTGAAGGCTTAGTAGCGGGGGTCTACGAGCAGTACTTC. Translating it yields CASSEGLVAGVYEQYF.

There are a few counts of this clone. The V gene is TRBV19, the J gene TRBJ2-7, with D possibly TRBD1 on 5 matching bases. Trimming shortened V by 5 bases and J by 0 bases, and 14 bases separated the two germline ends. This CDR3 is 15 amino acids long. The V gene's germline CDR1 is LNHDA and CDR2 SQIVND (reference sequence). CDR3 bases: TGTGCCAGTAGTGCCGGACACTCTACCTCCTACGAGCAGTACTTC. Translated, it gives CASSAGHSTSYEQYF.

This chain links TRBV7-8 with TRBJ1-3; D gene ambiguous. The CDR3 runs 13 residues. The V gene lost 1 base and the J gene lost 0 bases, with 1 base spanning the gap. Germline V lookup: CDR1 SGHVS, CDR2 FQNEAQ. The CDR3 DNA follows: TGTGCCAGCAGCTTAGACTCTGGAAACACCATATATTTT. Its protein product is CASSLDSGNTIYF.

The chain employs TRBV7-8 and TRBJ2-3; tentative D call: TRBD2 (7 bases). The CDR3 covers 14 residues. Germline V gives CDR1 SGHVS, CDR2 FQNEAQ. Trimming took 5 bases from V and 6 from J, leaving 15 bases between them. The CDR3 is CASSLGGALDTQYF. CDR3 DNA: TGTGCCAGCAGCCTGGGGGGGGCGTTGGATACGCAGTATTTT.

This chain joins TRBV28 and TRBJ1-2; no firm D call. The CDR3 totals 18 residues. Germline V gene data show CDR1 as MDHEN and CDR2 as SYDVKM. Trimming took off 7 bases at V and 3 bases at J, with 27 bases between the two ends. DNA for the CDR3: TGTGCCAGCACCGACTTCTCCGGTCGATCAAACCTTTACTATGGCTACACCTTC. Protein: CASTDFSGRSNLYYGYTF.

V and J are TRBV27 and TRBJ1-1; D is undetermined. Trimming took off 8 bases at V and 4 bases at J, with 8 bases between the two ends. The CDR3 covers 11 residues. Germline V lookup: CDR1 MNHEY, CDR2 SMNVEV (reference sequence). CDR3 DNA: TGTGCCAGCGGCTCGGTCACTGAAGCTTTCTTT. It specifies CASGSVTEAFF.

The rearrangement joins TRBV11-2 to TRBJ1-2; TRBD1 is a possible D gene (6 bases). Germline assignment: CDR1 SGHAT and CDR2 FQNNGV. The CDR3 totals 14 residues. V was trimmed by 4 bases and J by 4 bases, leaving 13 bases between them. CDR3 region: CASSSDMGAYGYTF. CDR3 sequence (DNA): TGTGCCAGCAGCTCGGACATGGGGGCCTATGGCTACACCTTC. The variable domain in full, with the rest retrieved from reference TRBV11-2 and TRBJ1-2, is EAGVAQSPRYKIIEKRQSVAFWCNPISGHATLYWYQQILGQGPKLLIQFQNNGVVDDSQLPKDRFSAERLKGVDSTLKIQPAKLEDSAVYLCASSSDMGAYGYTFGSGTRLTVV.

This clone is medium-sized (0.01 to 0.1%) within its sample. The V and J genes are TRBV6-4 and TRBJ1-1; maybe TRBD1 (5 bases). Germline values: CDR1 MRHNA, CDR2 SNTAGT. The V end lost 3 bases, the J end lost 1 base, and 6 bases lay between the germline ends. The CDR3 has 13 amino acids. The CDR3 loop reads CASSERGNTEAFF. The CDR3 bases are TGTGCCAGCAGTGAGAGGGGGAACACTGAAGCTTTCTTT.

The chain recombines TRBV2 with TRBJ2-3; no clear D. Germline CDR1 SNHLY, CDR2 FYNNEI. CDR3 length: 14 residues. Trimming shortened V by 4 bases and J by 4 bases, and 12 bases separated the two germline ends. The CDR3 reads CASSVMYSADTQYF. The CDR3 DNA sequence: TGTGCCAGCAGTGTTATGTATTCCGCAGATACGCAGTATTTT.

This sequence joins TRBV7-9 and TRBJ1-1, with 7 positions matching TRBD1. The CDR3 contains 16 residues. V gave up 6 bases and J gave up 2 bases; unmatched junction bases: 12. Germline CDR1 reads SEHNR; CDR2 reads FQNEAQ (reference sequence). The CDR3 nucleotides are TGTGCCAGCAGATATCGGGACAGACTAACAAACACTGAAGCTTTCTTT. This codes for CASRYRDRLTNTEAFF. Based on the CDR3 plus reference TRBV7-9 and TRBJ1-1, the full variable domain is DTGVSQNPRHKITKRGQNVTFRCDPISEHNRLYWYRQTLGQGPEFLTYFQNEAQLEKSRLLSDRFSAERPKGSFSTLEIQRTEQGDSAMYLCASRYRDRLTNTEAFFGQGTRLTVV.

The chain couples TRBV9 to TRBJ1-1; 7 nucleotides line up with TRBD1. Losses at the gene ends were 3 bases for V and 5 bases for J; bases not matched to a gene: 7. This CDR3 comprises 14 residues. Germline CDR1 and CDR2: SGDLS and YYNGEE. Here the CDR3 reads CASSGQGEETEAFF. DNA of the CDR3: TGTGCCAGCAGCGGCCAGGGGGAAGAAACTGAAGCTTTCTTT.

The CDR3 spells CASSLSAGTGYTF. The CDR3, as DNA: TGTGCCAGCAGTTTATCAGCCGGGACTGGCTACACCTTC. This chain uses TRBV27 with TRBJ1-2, with D possibly TRBD1 on 5 matching bases. This CDR3 contains 13 residues. Trimming stripped 0 bases from V and 7 bases from J, with 9 bases between. Germline CDR1 and CDR2: MNHEY and SMNVEV (reference sequence).

The J gene is TRBJ2-4, the V gene TRBV7-9; D possibly uses TRBD1 or TRBD2 (6 bases each). Germline CDR1 and CDR2: SEHNR and FQNEAQ (reference sequence). This CDR3 spans 15 amino acids. V dropped 5 bases and J dropped 0 bases, with 11 bases sitting between them. The CDR3 is CASSLGGLAKNIQYF. Here the CDR3 DNA reads TGTGCCAGCAGCCTGGGGGGCCTAGCCAAAAACATTCAGTACTTC.

The CDR3 nucleotides read TGTGCCAGCAGTGGCGAAAGCACAGATACGCAGTATTTT. Translation: CASSGESTDTQYF. The gene calls are TRBV11-3 and TRBJ2-3; D gene unclear. CDR1 SGHNT and CDR2 YENEEA come from the germline V gene. With 6 bases removed from V and 0 bases from J, the gap between germline ends came to 7 bases. This CDR3 has 13 amino acids. The variable domain in full, completed from reference TRBV11-3 and TRBJ2-3, reads EAGVVQSPRYKIIEKKQPVAFWCNPISGHNTLYWYLQNLGQGPELLIRYENEEAVDDSQLPKDRFSAERLKGVDSTLKIQPAELGDSAVYLCASSGESTDTQYFGPGTRLTVL.

The DNA of the CDR3 is TGTGCCTGGGACAGGGGGCATGGAACTGAAGCTTTCTTT. Translated, it gives CAWDRGHGTEAFF. The V gene is TRBV30, the J gene TRBJ1-1, with 10 bases fitting TRBD1. CDR1 is GTSNPN and CDR2 is SVGIG in the germline V gene (reference sequence). This CDR3 spans 13 amino acids. The J segment lost 5 bases and the V segment lost 5 bases, leaving 5 bases of the junction unmatched.

This clone has only one observation. The J gene is TRBJ1-1, the V gene TRBV5-1; D gene unclear. V lost 4 bases to trimming and J lost 1 base, with 11 bases between them. Germline assignment: CDR1 SGHRS and CDR2 YFSETQ. The CDR3 covers 14 residues. CDR3 DNA sequence: TGCGCCAGCAGCCCCACTTACCGGAACACTGAAGCTTTCTTT. Its translation is CASSPTYRNTEAFF.

This clone is a singleton in its sample. DNA for the CDR3: TGTGCCAGCGAATCGGGGTGGGAGAACACTGAAGCTTTCTTT. It specifies CASESGWENTEAFF. The chain is built from TRBV28 and TRBJ1-1; no definite D call. The CDR3 length is 14 residues. Germline V lookup: CDR1 MDHEN, CDR2 SYDVKM. The V end lost 8 bases, the J end lost 1 base, and 14 bases lay between the germline ends.

V gene TRBV9 combines with J gene TRBJ2-7; D gene ambiguous. The CDR3 has 14 amino acids. CDR1 is SGDLS and CDR2 is YYNGEE in the germline V gene. The ends were cut back, 3 bases at V and 1 base at J, with 11 bases in the middle. The CDR3 is CASSASQVSYEQYF. In nucleotides, the CDR3 is TGTGCCAGCAGCGCCAGTCAAGTATCCTACGAGCAGTACTTC. The full variable domain, with the rest looked up from reference TRBV9 and TRBJ2-7, is DSGVTQTPKHLITATGQRVTLRCSPRSGDLSVYWYQQSLDQGLQFLIQYYNGEERAKGNILERFSAQQFPDLHSELNLSSLELGDSALYFCASSASQVSYEQYFGPGTRLTVT.

The CDR3 loop is CASGGQAYNSPLHF. The CDR3 bases are TGTGCCAGCGGGGGACAGGCCTATAATTCACCCCTCCACTTT. V usage is TRBV6-1 and J usage is TRBJ1-6; 8 bases match TRBD1. J gave up 2 bases and V 8 bases, and 2 bases lay outside the gene matches. The length of the CDR3 is 14 residues. Germline V CDR1 and CDR2: MNHNS, SASEGT.

This CDR3 reads CASSPPSKPETQYF. CDR3 in DNA: TGCGCCAGCAGCCCCCCATCGAAACCAGAGACCCAGTACTTC. V is TRBV4-1 and J is TRBJ2-5; D not resolved. The germline CDR1 and CDR2 sequences are MGHRA and YSYEKL. Trimming removed 4 bases from V and 4 bases from J, with 13 bases in between. The CDR3 consists of 14 residues.

The chain couples TRBV7-6 to TRBJ2-1; 11 bases agree with TRBD2. This CDR3 has 15 residues. V lost 2 bases to trimming and J lost 4 bases; unmatched junction nucleotides: 1. Germline V gives CDR1 SGHVS, CDR2 FNYEAQ. The chain's CDR3 is CASSLRTSGYNEQFF. CDR3 in DNA: TGTGCCAGCAGCTTAAGGACTAGCGGGTACAATGAGCAGTTCTTC. Using reference TRBV7-6 and TRBJ2-1 for the parts outside the CDR3, the full variable domain is GAGVSQSPRYKVTKRGQDVALRCDPISGHVSLYWYRQALGQGPEFLTYFNYEAQQDKSGLPNDRFSAERPEGSISTLTIQRTEQRDSAMYRCASSLRTSGYNEQFFGPGTRLTVL.

The chain couples TRBV27 to TRBJ2-5; D is perhaps TRBD2 (6 bases). The CDR3 runs 15 residues. V dropped 3 bases and J dropped 5 bases, with 16 bases sitting between them. The V gene's germline CDR1 is MNHEY and CDR2 SMNVEV (reference sequence). Written as DNA, the CDR3 is TGTGCCAGCAGTTTTTCGAGCGGGTTTGGGGAGACCCAGTACTTC. Translating gives CASSFSSGFGETQYF.

The rearrangement uses TRBV6-1 and TRBJ2-1, with TRBD2 identical over 7 bases. CDR1 and CDR2 from the germline V gene are MNHNS and SASEGT. V dropped 1 base and J dropped 4; count of bases not matched to a gene: 7. This CDR3 has 16 residues. The CDR3 spells CASSEERGRSYNEQFF. The CDR3 coding sequence is TGTGCCAGCAGTGAAGAGCGGGGTAGGTCGTACAATGAGCAGTTCTTC.

There are a few counts of this clone. The rearrangement uses TRBV2 and TRBJ1-2; perhaps TRBD1 as D (6 bases). The CDR3 extends over 14 amino acids. Germline assignment: CDR1 SNHLY and CDR2 FYNNEI. Trimming took 7 bases from V and 4 from J, leaving 16 bases between them. The CDR3 bases are TGTGCCAGCAATCCTCCAGGGGAACTCTATGGCTACACCTTC. Its protein is CASNPPGELYGYTF.